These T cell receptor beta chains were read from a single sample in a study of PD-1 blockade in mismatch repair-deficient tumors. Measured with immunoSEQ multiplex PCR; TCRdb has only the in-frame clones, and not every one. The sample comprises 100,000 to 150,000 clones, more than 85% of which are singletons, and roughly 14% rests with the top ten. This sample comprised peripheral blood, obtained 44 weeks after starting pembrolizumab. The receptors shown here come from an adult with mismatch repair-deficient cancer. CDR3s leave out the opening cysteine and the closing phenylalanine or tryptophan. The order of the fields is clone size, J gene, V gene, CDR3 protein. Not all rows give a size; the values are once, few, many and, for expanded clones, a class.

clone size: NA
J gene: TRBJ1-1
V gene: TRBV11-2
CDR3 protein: ASSLDLWGGQGVGTEAF

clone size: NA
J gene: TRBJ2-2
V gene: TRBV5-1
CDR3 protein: ASSLTGGVSGELF

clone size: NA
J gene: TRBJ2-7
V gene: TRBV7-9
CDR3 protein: ASSLASLGDEQY

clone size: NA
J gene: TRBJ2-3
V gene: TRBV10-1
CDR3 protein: ASSGRGWADTQY

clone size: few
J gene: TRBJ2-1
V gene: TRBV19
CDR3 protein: ASSISSNEQF

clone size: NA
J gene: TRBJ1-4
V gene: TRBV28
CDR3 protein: ASSSGQGAVEKLF

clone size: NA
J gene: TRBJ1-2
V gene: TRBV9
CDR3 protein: ASSVANGQGYGYGYT

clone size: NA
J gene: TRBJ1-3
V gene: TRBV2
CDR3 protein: ASSESGTGTGNTIY

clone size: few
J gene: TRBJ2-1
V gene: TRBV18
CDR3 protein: ASSLLDEQF

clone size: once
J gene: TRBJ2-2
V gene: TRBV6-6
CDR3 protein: ASSSGTGGTGELF

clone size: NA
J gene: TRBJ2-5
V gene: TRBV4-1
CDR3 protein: ASSQIGTQGKETQY

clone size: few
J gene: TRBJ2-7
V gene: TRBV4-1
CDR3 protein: ASSQKGAREQY

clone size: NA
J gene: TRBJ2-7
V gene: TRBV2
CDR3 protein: ASSGTRGAYEQY

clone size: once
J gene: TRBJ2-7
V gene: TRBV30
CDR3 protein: ASGQGNYEQY

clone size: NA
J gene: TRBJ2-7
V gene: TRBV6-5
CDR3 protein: ASSYSQSYEQY

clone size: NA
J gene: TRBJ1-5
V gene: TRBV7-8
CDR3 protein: ASSARTGGVQPQH

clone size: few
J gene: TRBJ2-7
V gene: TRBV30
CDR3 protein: AWNAKDEQY

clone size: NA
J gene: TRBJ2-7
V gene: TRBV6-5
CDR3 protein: ASSYAIWGYEQY

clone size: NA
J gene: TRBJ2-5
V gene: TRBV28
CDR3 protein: ASSNYRGGETQY

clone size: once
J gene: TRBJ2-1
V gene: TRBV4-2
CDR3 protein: ASSQDPQIRGEQF

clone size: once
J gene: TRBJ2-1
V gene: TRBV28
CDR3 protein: ASFGTSGRTEQF

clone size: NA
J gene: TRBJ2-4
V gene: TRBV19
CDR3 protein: ASGLGDRSYVSRNIQY

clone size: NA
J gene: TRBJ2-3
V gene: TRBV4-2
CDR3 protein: ANSQDPSGTDTQY

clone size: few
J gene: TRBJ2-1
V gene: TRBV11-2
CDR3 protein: ASSLVLAGSNEQF

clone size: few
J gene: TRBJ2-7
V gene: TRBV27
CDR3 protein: ASSWGLAYEQY

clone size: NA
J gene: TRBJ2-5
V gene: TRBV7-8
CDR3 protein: ASSLGLGVRGIRETQY

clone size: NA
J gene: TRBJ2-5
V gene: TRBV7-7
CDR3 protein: ASSLLSPGKETQY

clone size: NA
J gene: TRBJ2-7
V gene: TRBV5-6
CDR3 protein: ASSRDYTYEQY

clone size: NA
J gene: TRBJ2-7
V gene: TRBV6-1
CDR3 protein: ASSLGSQLSYEQY

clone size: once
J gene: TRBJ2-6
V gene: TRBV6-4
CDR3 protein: ASSDTSSGANVLT

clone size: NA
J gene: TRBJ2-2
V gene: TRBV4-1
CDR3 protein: ASSEDPAGASVGELF

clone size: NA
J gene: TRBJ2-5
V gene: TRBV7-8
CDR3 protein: ASSFHRLLVEQETQY

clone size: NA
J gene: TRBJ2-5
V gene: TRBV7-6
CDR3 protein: ASSLESSGQETQY

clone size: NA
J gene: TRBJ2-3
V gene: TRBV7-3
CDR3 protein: ASSLGGKRSTDTQY

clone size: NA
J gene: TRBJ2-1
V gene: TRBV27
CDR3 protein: ASTQGVSSYNEQF